A single sample is the source of the 2 T cell receptor beta chains below, sequenced in a study of human T cells and chemical hapten exposure. Time point meaning: patch test 2, 6 weeks after DPC sensitization. This sample's treatment: therapeutic diphenylcyclopropenone sensitization with weekly scalp DPC. TCRdb analysed the RACE reads with MiXCR anew, one entry per CDR3 protein. The sample records under 100,000 distinct CDR3 sequences, more than 9% being singletons. Sequencing used whole blood, obtained in connection with sensitization to the hapten diphenylcyclopropenone (DPC). Every receptor here comes from a woman aged 45-65 years with alopecia areata. Some clones in this sample may be carry-over from other donors' samples.

This clonotype was recorded a few times. This rearrangement joins TRBV7-8 to TRBJ2-7, with D hard to call. V lost 1 base, J lost 1 base, and 11 bases lay in between. The length of the CDR3 is 15 residues. Germline V gene data show CDR1 as SGHVS and CDR2 as FQNEAQ. The CDR3 is CASSLVPGKSYEQYF. Here the CDR3 DNA reads TGTGCCAGCAGCTTAGTGCCAGGAAAGTCCTACGAGCAGTACTTC.

The chain combines TRBV30 with TRBJ2-4; perhaps TRBD2 as D (6 bases). The germline V gene has CDR1 GTSNPN and CDR2 SVGIG (reference sequence). CDR3 length equals 15 residues. Trimming removed 3 bases from V and 8 bases from J, with 20 bases in between. Here the CDR3 reads CAWSPPGLVSDIQYF. The DNA of the CDR3 is TGTGCCTGGAGCCCCCCGGGACTGGTCTCGGACATTCAGTACTTC.